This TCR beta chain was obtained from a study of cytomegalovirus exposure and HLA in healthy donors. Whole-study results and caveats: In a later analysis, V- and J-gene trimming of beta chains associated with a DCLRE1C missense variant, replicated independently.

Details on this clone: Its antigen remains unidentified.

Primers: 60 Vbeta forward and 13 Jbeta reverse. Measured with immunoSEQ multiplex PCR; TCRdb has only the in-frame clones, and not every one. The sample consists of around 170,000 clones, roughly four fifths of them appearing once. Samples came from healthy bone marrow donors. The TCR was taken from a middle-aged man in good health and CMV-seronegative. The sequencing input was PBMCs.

The CDR3 protein is CASKRRDRPSNTGELFF. DNA for the CDR3: TGTGCCAGCAAACGACGTGACAGACCCTCGAACACCGGGGAGCTGTTTTTT. The rearrangement joins TRBV28 to TRBJ2-2; possible D gene TRBD1, 5 bases. Germline V gene data show CDR1 as MDHEN and CDR2 as SYDVKM. Trimming pared 7 bases from V and 0 bases from J, leaving 18 bases between. The CDR3 is 17 amino acids.